The T cell receptor beta chain under discussion was sequenced for a study of blood T cell repertoires in COVID-19. Sequenced by immunoSEQ multiplex PCR; TCRdb stores in-frame clones only, minus some. The table has approximately 170,000 clones, 85% to 90% seen once. Germline V CDR1 and CDR2: SEHNR, FQNEAQ (reference sequence). This CDR3 region has 12 residues. The germline V and J ends were trimmed by 2 bases and 5 bases, with 4 bases remaining between them. Sequencing input: peripheral blood. V usage is TRBV7-9 and J usage is TRBJ2-1; D is undetermined. The receptor was isolated from a man aged 45 to 65 who had recovered from COVID-19. For the CDR3, the DNA is TGTGCCAGCAGCTTAACAGACAATGAGCAGTTCTTC. This sequence encodes CASSLTDNEQFF.